This T cell receptor (beta chain) was profiled in a study of T-cell memory formation after mild COVID-19. MiXCR, run by TCRdb on the 5' RACE reads, gives a single entry per CDR3 protein. The sample holds more than 400,000 distinct CDR3 sequences, roughly 20% seen once. V was trimmed by 6 bases and J by 0 bases, leaving 12 bases between them. The length of the CDR3 is 15 residues. A single count supports this clonotype. The receptor's source is an adult woman who had mild COVID-19 (a few samples of this study predate the infection). Cell type and time point are not known. The specimen was PBMCs or a T cell subset sorted from them (not recorded which). The chain recombines TRBV12-3 or TRBV12-4 with TRBJ1-3, with D tentatively TRBD1 (5 bases). The CDR3 DNA reads as TGTGCCAGCAGCAAGGGACTGATCTCTGGAAACACCATATATTTT. Translating it yields CASSKGLISGNTIYF.